These T cell receptor beta chains were read from a single sample in a study of T cells after yellow fever vaccination. TCRdb used MiXCR to reprocess the 5' RACE reads, holding one entry per CDR3 protein. Of more than 450,000 distinct CDR3 sequences listed, around a fifth are singletons. This specimen consisted of PBMCs, obtained 21 days after the first yellow fever vaccination. The receptors originated from a man aged 18 to 29 who received the YFV17D yellow fever vaccine. Each CDR3 is given with its conserved first and last residue. D genes are given only for firm matches. Size values are once, few and many counts, or a class for expanded clones, and some rows have none.

few	TRBD1	TRBV18	TRBJ2-5	TGTGCCAGCTCACCACCGATAACAGGGGAGGAGACCCAGTACTTC	CASSPPITGEETQYF
-	-	TRBV29-1	TRBJ2-3	TGCAGCGTTGAAGAAAGCCTCCTGGATACGCAGTATTTT	CSVEESLLDTQYF
few	-	TRBV7-2	TRBJ1-1	TGTGCCAGCAGTTCGGCCCCCGGTGGGAACACTGAAGCTTTCTTT	CASSSAPGGNTEAFF
-	TRBD2	TRBV6-5	TRBJ2-3	TGTGCCAGCAGTTGGGAGGGAGCTGCCACAGATACGCAGTATTTT	CASSWEGAATDTQYF
-	-	TRBV20-1	TRBJ2-1	TGCAGTGAGGGGCCTCTATCCTACAATGAGCAGTTCTTC	CSEGPLSYNEQFF
-	-	TRBV19	TRBJ2-5	TGTTCCAGCCGAGGGACGGGCCAAGAGACCCAGTACTTC	CSSRGTGQETQYF
few	-	TRBV5-6	TRBJ2-7	TGTGCCAGCAGCGTCCCCCATGGATCCTACGAGCAGTACTTC	CASSVPHGSYEQYF
few	-	TRBV5-1	TRBJ2-7	TGCGCCAGCAGCTTGGTGGCAGGTATTTCCTACGAGCAGTACTTC	CASSLVAGISYEQYF
-	TRBD1	TRBV5-1	TRBJ2-7	TGCGCCAGCACGCGTACATCGAGGGGGCAAGAGGAGCAGTACTTC	CASTRTSRGQEEQYF
many	-	TRBV7-2	TRBJ2-7	TGTGCCAGCAGCTTAGCGGGAGCCTACGAGCAGTACTTC	CASSLAGAYEQYF
-	-	TRBV20-1	TRBJ1-5	TGCAGTGCTATTAGCAGGGGCAATCAGCCCCAGCATTTT	CSAISRGNQPQHF
-	TRBD1	TRBV11-2	TRBJ2-1	TGTGCCAGCAGCCCCCCCCCGGGACAGGGGTTTCATGAGCAGTTCTTC	CASSPPPGQGFHEQFF
-	TRBD2	TRBV18	TRBJ2-5	TGTGCCAGCTCACCAGCGGGGGGCCCTTCGGAGACCCAGTACTTC	CASSPAGGPSETQYF
-	-	TRBV7-2	TRBJ1-2	TGTGCCAGCATCAACCCGGGGCGATTAGGAGGCTACACCTTC	CASINPGRLGGYTF
many	-	TRBV7-2	TRBJ1-2	TGTGCCAGCAGCTTAGCGCGGAGACAGTCCTATGGCTACACCTTC	CASSLARRQSYGYTF
-	TRBD1	TRBV25-1	TRBJ2-2	TGTGCCAGCAGTGCGACAGGGACCACCGGGGAGCTGTTTTTT	CASSATGTTGELFF
few	-	TRBV6-1	TRBJ2-5	TGTGCCAGCCTACCCTATTCCCAAGAGACCCAGTACTTC	CASLPYSQETQYF
few	-	TRBV15	TRBJ1-4	TGTGCCACCAGCAGAGGGGAGGATGAAAAACTGTTTTTT	CATSRGEDEKLFF
-	-	TRBV15	TRBJ2-5	TGTGCCACCAGCAGAGTCGGGACCCAGTACTTC	CATSRVGTQYF
-	-	TRBV5-1	TRBJ2-2	TGCGCCAGCAGCTTGGAACGCGCGGAGAACACCGGGGAGCTGTTTTTT	CASSLERAENTGELFF
-	TRBD2	TRBV19	TRBJ2-3	TGTGCCAGCGCTAGCGGGGGGGATTACCCCACAGATACGCAGTATTTT	CASASGGDYPTDTQYF
few	-	TRBV10-1	TRBJ2-6	TGCGCCAGCAGTGACAACTGGTCGAGCTCTGGGGCCAACGTCCTGACTTTC	CASSDNWSSSGANVLTF